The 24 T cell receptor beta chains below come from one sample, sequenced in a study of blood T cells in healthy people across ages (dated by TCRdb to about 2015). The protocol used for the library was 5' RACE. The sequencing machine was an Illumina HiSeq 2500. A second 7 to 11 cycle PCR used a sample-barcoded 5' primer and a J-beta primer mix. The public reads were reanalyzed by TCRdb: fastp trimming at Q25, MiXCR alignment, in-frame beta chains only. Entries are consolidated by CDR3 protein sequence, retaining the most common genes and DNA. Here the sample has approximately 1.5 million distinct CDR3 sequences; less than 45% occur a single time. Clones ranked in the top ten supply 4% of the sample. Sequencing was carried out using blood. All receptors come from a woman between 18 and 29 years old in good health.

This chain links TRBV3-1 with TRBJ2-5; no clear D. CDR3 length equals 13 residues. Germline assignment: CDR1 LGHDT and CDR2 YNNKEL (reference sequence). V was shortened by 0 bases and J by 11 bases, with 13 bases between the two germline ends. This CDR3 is CASSQDERLQQYF. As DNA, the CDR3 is TGTGCCAGCAGCCAAGATGAGAGACTGCAGCAGTACTTC.

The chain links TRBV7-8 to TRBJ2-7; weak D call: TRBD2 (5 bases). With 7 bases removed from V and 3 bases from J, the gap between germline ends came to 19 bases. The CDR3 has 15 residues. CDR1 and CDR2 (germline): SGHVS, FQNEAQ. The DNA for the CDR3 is TGTGCCAGCACCGACCCGGGGTTAGCGAGCTACGAGCAGTACTTC. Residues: CASTDPGLASYEQYF.

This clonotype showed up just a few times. The CDR3 loop reads CASSDLTGANVLTF. The CDR3 nucleotides are TGTGCCAGCAGCGACCTTACTGGGGCCAACGTCCTGACTTTC. V usage is TRBV6-5 and J usage is TRBJ2-6; D not resolved. Germline V gene data show CDR1 as MNHEY and CDR2 as SVGAGI. The CDR3 sequence is 14 residues long. V was pared by 6 bases and J by 2 bases, with 8 bases between.

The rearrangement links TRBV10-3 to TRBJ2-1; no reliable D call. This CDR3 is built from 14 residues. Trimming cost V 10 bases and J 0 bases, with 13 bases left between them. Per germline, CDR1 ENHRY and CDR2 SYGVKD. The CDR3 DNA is TGTGCCACCCTGGACCCAGGCTCCTACAATGAGCAGTTCTTC. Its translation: CATLDPGSYNEQFF.

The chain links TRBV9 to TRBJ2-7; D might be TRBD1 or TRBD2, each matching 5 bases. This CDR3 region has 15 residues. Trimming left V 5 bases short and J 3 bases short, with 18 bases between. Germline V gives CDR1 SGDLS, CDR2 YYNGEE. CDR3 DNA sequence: TGTGCCAGCAGTTTAACTCCGGGACCGATCTACGAGCAGTACTTC. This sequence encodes CASSLTPGPIYEQYF.

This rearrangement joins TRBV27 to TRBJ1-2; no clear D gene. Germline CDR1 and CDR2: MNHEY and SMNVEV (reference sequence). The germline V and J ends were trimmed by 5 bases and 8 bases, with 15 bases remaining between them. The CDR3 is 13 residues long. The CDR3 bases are TGTGCCAGCAGTCCCCGGTCTAGCGACGGCTACACCTTC. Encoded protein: CASSPRSSDGYTF.

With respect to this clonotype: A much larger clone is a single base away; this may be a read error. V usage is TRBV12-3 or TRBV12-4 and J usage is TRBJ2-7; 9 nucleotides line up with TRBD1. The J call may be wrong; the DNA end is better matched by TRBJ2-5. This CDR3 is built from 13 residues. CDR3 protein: CASSWGQGGTQYF. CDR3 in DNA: TGTGCCAGCAGTTGGGGACAGGGAGGGACCCAGTACTTC.

The CDR3 is CASSYGAMTGSQNIQYF. The CDR3 region has the DNA TGTGCCAGCAGTTACGGTGCGATGACAGGCAGCCAAAACATTCAGTACTTC. J is TRBJ2-4 and V is TRBV6-6; D is possibly TRBD1 (6 bases). Trimming left V 2 bases short and J 5 bases short, with 19 bases between. The CDR3 is 17 residues long. The germline V gene has CDR1 MNHNY and CDR2 SVGAGI (reference sequence).

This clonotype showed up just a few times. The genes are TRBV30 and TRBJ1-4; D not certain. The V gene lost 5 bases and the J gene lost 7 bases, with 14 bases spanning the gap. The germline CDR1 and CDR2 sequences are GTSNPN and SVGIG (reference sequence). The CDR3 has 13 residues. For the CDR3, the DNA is TGTGCCTGGCTTAAACCGGGCTCTGAAAAACTGTTTTTT. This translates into CAWLKPGSEKLFF.

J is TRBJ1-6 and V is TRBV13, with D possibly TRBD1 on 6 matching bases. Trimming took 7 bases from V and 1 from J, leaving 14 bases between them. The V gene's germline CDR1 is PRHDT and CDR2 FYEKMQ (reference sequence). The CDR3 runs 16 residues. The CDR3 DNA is TGTGCCAGCACTACGGAGGGGGAGTCCTATAATTCACCCCTCCACTTT. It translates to CASTTEGESYNSPLHF. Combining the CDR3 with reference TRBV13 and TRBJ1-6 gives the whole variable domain AAGVIQSPRHLIKEKRETATLKCYPIPRHDTVYWYQQGPGQDPQFLISFYEKMQSDKGSIPDRFSAQQFSDYHSELNMSSLELGDSALYFCASTTEGESYNSPLHFGNGTRLTVT.

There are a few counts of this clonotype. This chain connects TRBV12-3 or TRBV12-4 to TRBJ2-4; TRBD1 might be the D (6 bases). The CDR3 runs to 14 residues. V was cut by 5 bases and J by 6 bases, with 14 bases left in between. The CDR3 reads CASSPGRGGNIQYF. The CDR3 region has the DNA TGTGCCAGCAGTCCAGGTAGAGGGGGAAACATTCAGTACTTC.

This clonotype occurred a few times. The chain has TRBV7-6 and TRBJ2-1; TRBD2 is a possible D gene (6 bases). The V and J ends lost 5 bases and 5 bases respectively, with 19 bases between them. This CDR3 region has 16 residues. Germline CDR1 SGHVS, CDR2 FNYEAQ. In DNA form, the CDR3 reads TGTGCCAGCAGCATTAGCGTGGGCGGGAATGACAATGAGCAGTTCTTC. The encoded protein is CASSISVGGNDNEQFF. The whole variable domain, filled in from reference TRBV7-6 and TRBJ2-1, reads GAGVSQSPRYKVTKRGQDVALRCDPISGHVSLYWYRQALGQGPEFLTYFNYEAQQDKSGLPNDRFSAERPEGSISTLTIQRTEQRDSAMYRCASSISVGGNDNEQFFGPGTRLTVL.

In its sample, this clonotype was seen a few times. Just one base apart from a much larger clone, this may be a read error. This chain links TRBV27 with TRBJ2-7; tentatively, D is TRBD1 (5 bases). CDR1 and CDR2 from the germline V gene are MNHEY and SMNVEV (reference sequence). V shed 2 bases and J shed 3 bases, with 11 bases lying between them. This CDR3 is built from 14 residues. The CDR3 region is CASSLRGRVYEQYF. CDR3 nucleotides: TGTGCCAGCAGTTTAAGGGGCAGGGTCTACGAGCAGTACTTC.

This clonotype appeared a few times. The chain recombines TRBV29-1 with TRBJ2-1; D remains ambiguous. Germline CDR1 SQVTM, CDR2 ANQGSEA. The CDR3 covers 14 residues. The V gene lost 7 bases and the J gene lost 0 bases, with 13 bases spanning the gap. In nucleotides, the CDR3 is TGCAGCGAATTCGACCCGAGCTCCTACAATGAGCAGTTCTTC. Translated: CSEFDPSSYNEQFF.

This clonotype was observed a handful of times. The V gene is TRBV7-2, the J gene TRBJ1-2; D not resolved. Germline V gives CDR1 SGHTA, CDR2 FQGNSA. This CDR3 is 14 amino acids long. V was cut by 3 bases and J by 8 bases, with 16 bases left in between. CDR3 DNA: TGTGCCAGCAGCTTCCCCTATAGGGCGGGGGGCTACACCTTC. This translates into CASSFPYRAGGYTF.

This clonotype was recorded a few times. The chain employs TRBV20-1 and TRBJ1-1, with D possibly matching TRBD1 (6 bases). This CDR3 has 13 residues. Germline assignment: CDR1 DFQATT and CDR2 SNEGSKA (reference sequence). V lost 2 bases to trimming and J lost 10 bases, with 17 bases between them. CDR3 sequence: CSARTPTGPTAFF. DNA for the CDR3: TGCAGTGCTAGAACCCCAACAGGGCCTACAGCTTTCTTT.

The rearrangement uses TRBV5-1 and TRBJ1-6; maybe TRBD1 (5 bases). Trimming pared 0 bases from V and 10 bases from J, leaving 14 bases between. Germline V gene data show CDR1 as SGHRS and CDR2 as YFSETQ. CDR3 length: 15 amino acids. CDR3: CASSLGSSQGSPLHF. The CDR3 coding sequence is TGCGCCAGCAGCTTGGGGAGCTCTCAGGGATCACCCCTCCACTTT.

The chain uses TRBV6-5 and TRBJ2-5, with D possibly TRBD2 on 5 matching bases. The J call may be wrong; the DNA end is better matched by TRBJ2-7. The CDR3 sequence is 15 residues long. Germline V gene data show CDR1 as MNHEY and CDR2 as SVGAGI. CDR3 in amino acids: CASSYSPLEGYEQYF. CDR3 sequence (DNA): TGTGCCAGCAGTTACTCCCCTCTCGAGGGCTACGAGCAGTACTTC.

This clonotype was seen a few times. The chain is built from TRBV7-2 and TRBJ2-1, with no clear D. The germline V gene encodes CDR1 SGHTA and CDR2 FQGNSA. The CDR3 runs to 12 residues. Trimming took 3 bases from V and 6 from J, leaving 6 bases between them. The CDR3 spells CASSLRFNEQFF. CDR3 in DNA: TGTGCCAGCAGCTTGAGGTTCAATGAGCAGTTCTTC.

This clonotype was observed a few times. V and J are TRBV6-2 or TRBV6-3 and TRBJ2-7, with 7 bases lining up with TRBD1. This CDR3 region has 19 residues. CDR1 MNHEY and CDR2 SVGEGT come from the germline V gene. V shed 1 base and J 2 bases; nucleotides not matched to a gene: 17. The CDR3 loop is CASSYYRGHPSLTAYEQYF. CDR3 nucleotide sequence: TGTGCCAGCAGTTACTACAGGGGTCACCCAAGCCTAACCGCCTACGAGCAGTACTTC.

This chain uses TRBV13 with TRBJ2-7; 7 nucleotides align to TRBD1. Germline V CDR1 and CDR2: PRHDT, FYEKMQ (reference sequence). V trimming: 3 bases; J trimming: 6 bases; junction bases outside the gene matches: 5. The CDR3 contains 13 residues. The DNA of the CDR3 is TGTGCCAGCAGCTTTACAGGGGATAGCGAGCAGTACTTC. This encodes CASSFTGDSEQYF.

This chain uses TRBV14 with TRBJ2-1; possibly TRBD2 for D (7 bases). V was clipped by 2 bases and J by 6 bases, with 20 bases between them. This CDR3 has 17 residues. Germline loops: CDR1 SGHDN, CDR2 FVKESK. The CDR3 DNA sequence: TGTGCCAGCAGCCAAAACCTCCGGGGGGCCTATTTCAATGAGCAGTTCTTC. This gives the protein CASSQNLRGAYFNEQFF.

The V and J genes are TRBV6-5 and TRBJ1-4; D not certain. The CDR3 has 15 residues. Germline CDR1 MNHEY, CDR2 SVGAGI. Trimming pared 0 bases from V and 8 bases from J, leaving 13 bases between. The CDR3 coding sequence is TGTGCCAGCAGTTACTCGCGGGCAGTTGGGGAAAAACTGTTTTTT. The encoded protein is CASSYSRAVGEKLFF.

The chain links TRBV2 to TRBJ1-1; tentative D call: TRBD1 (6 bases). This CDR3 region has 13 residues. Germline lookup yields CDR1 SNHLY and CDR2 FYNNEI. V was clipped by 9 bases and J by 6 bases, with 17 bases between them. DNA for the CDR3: TGTGCCAGTACGGGGACATTGAGCGCTGAAGCTTTCTTT. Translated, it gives CASTGTLSAEAFF.